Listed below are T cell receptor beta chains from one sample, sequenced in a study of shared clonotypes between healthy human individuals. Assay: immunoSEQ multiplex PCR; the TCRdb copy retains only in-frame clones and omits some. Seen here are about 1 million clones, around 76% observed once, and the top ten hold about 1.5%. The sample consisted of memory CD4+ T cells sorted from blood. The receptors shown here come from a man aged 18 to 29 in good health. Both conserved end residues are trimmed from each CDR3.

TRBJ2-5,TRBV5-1,ASSLVLAGGTQETQY
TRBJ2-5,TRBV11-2,ASSLGSGRETQY
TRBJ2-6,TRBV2,ASRWGGGLSGANVLT
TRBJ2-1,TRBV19,ASSMTLAGSYNEQF
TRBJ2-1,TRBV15,ATSRDAPNLYNEQF
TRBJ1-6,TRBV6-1,ASSETSGGVDSPLH
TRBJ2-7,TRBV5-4,ASSSLDTTYEQY
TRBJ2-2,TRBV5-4,ASSSGLQNTGELF
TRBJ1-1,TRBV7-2,ASSFPTGMNTEAF
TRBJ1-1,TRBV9,ASSAGGTEAF
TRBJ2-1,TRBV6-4,ASGRLAGDNEQF
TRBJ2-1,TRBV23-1,ASSQPGLAGGYNEQF
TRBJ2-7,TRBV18,ASSPHPTSTYEQY
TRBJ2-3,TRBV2,ASSGGLGTDTQY
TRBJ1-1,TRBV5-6,ASSFQGMDTEAF